The source of this T cell receptor (beta chain) is a study of response to subunit inactivated influenza vaccine. CDR1 and CDR2 from the germline V gene are SGHAT and FQNNGV. This CDR3 has 14 residues. Trimming left V 5 bases short and J 1 base short, with 11 bases between. From the RT-PCR reads, TCRdb called clonotypes with MiXCR, one entry per CDR3 protein. The sample shows roughly 570,000 distinct CDR3 sequences, 10% to 15% of them seen only once. This clonotype has only a few counts. Here the sequenced sample was PBMCs from blood, taken 35 to 45 days after vaccination. The genes are TRBV11-2 and TRBJ2-5; D unresolved. The TCR originated in a man aged 50-59 years who received an inactivated influenza vaccine. The CDR3 loop reads CASSPYTTQETQYF. DNA of the CDR3: TGTGCCAGCAGCCCCTACACGACCCAAGAGACCCAGTACTTC.